Below are 17 T cell receptor beta chains sequenced from a single sample in a study of control samples from healthy donors and cancer patients. Repertoires were generated with immunoSEQ multiplex PCR, while TCRdb's copy carries only in-frame clones and drops some. The repertoire includes fewer than 150,000 clones, around 90% of them detected once, and approximately 9% sits in the top ten. The material sequenced was blood. The receptors were gathered from a man younger than 35 in good health.

This chain uses TRBV5-1 with TRBJ2-7; no firm D call. Trimming removed 2 bases from V and 7 bases from J, with 10 bases in between. Germline V gene data show CDR1 as SGHRS and CDR2 as YFSETQ. The CDR3 totals 12 residues. The CDR3 DNA is TGCGCCAGCAGCTTCAGCGACGGGGAGCAGTACTTC. It encodes CASSFSDGEQYF.

The chain uses TRBV6-4 and TRBJ2-5; D is undetermined. Looked up from germline, CDR1 is MRHNA and CDR2 is SNTAGT. Trimming took 0 bases from V and 0 from J, leaving 14 bases between them. The CDR3 totals 17 residues. CDR3 DNA sequence: TGTGCCAGCAGTGACTCTAAAGGGAAAGGGTACCAAGAGACCCAGTACTTC. It translates to CASSDSKGKGYQETQYF.

The rearrangement uses TRBV25-1 and TRBJ2-1; D unclear. Per germline, CDR1 MGHDK and CDR2 SYGVNS. This CDR3 is 13 amino acids long. Trimming shortened V by 1 base and J by 8 bases, and 9 bases separated the two germline ends. The CDR3, as DNA: TGTGCCAGCAGTGAATCGAGTTCGCATGAGCAGTTCTTC. Residues: CASSESSSHEQFF.

V usage is TRBV5-6 and J usage is TRBJ2-1; no clear D gene. The V gene lost 0 bases and the J gene lost 10 bases, with 14 bases spanning the gap. Per the germline V gene, CDR1 is SGHDT and CDR2 is YYEEEE. The CDR3 length is 14 residues. CDR3 sequence (DNA): TGTGCCAGCAGCTTGGAGCCAAGGTCGAAGGAGCAGTTCTTC. Translation gives CASSLEPRSKEQFF.

The chain carries TRBV12-5 and TRBJ1-1; no clear D. The CDR3 covers 13 residues. Trimming removed 6 bases from V and 3 bases from J, with 11 bases in between. Germline lookup yields CDR1 LGHNT and CDR2 FRNRAP. The CDR3 DNA sequence: TGTGCTAGTGGCTCACGGTCCTACACTGAAGCTTTCTTT. Protein product: CASGSRSYTEAFF.

This clone was picked up one time. The V and J genes are TRBV25-1 and TRBJ1-2, with D tentatively TRBD1 (6 bases). Germline V gives CDR1 MGHDK, CDR2 SYGVNS. The CDR3 has 16 amino acids. Trimming pared 0 bases from V and 2 bases from J, leaving 13 bases between. The CDR3 DNA sequence: TGTGCCAGCAGTGAATATCGAGGGGGAATAAACTATGGCTACACCTTC. It translates to CASSEYRGGINYGYTF.

This sequence joins TRBV5-6 and TRBJ2-1, with D perhaps assigned TRBD1 or TRBD2 (5 bases each). This CDR3 comprises 16 residues. V gave up 4 bases and J gave up 7 bases, with 21 bases separating them. Germline CDR1 reads SGHDT; CDR2 reads YYEEEE. CDR3 loop: CASSKSGTPVRNEQFF. CDR3 coding DNA: TGTGCCAGCAGCAAATCAGGGACGCCTGTTCGGAATGAGCAGTTCTTC. Combining the CDR3 with reference TRBV5-6 and TRBJ2-1 gives the whole variable domain DAGVTQSPTHLIKTRGQQVTLRCSPKSGHDTVSWYQQALGQGPQFIFQYYEEEERQRGNFPDRFSGHQFPNYSSELNVNALLLGDSALYLCASSKSGTPVRNEQFFGPGTRLTVL.

This clone was counted a single time. The chain carries TRBV24-1 and TRBJ1-4; TRBD1 matches at 7 bases. Germline V lookup: CDR1 KGHDR, CDR2 SFDVKD. The CDR3 runs to 15 residues. The J segment lost 3 bases and the V segment lost 4 bases, leaving 4 bases of the junction unmatched. The chain's CDR3 is CATSDAGQPNEKLFF. In DNA, the CDR3 is TGTGCCACCAGTGACGCGGGACAGCCTAATGAAAAACTGTTTTTT.

The sample holds one count of this clone. The chain is built from TRBV6-5 and TRBJ2-2; D is perhaps TRBD1 (5 bases). Trimming pared 7 bases from V and 6 bases from J, leaving 12 bases between. Germline CDR1 MNHEY, CDR2 SVGAGI. The CDR3 spans 13 residues. In nucleotides, the CDR3 is TGTGCCAGCATCCCCGCAGGGCCCGGGGAGCTGTTTTTT. Translating it yields CASIPAGPGELFF.

The chain couples TRBV5-1 to TRBJ1-3, with D possibly matching TRBD1 (5 bases). Germline CDR1 and CDR2: SGHRS and YFSETQ. This CDR3 comprises 16 residues. V was trimmed by 0 bases and J by 2 bases, leaving 12 bases between them. The CDR3 bases are TGCGCCAGCAGCTTGGTTGGGGCGACGGCTGGAAACACCATATATTTT. Protein: CASSLVGATAGNTIYF.

The rearrangement uses TRBV3-1 (or the pseudogene TRBV3-2) and TRBJ2-7, with 10 bases fitting TRBD2. Germline values: CDR1 LGHDT, CDR2 YNNKEL (reference sequence). The CDR3 covers 18 residues. Germline trimming cut 0 bases from V and 0 bases from J; bases unmatched to any gene: 8. The CDR3, as DNA: TGTGCCAGCAGCCAAGAGGAGCGGGGGGGCTTGAGCTCCTACGAGCAGTACTTC. It specifies CASSQEERGGLSSYEQYF.

The chain's CDR3 is CASSSAGGYNEQFF. The DNA of the CDR3 is TGCGCCAGCAGTTCAGCGGGGGGGTACAATGAGCAGTTCTTC. J is TRBJ2-1 and V is TRBV5-1; 10 positions match TRBD2. Trimming cost V 5 bases and J 4 bases; bases outside gene matches: 3. The CDR3 loop spans 14 amino acids. Germline V lookup: CDR1 SGHRS, CDR2 YFSETQ. The full variable domain, rest sourced from reference TRBV5-1 and TRBJ2-1, is KAGVTQTPRYLIKTRGQQVTLSCSPISGHRSVSWYQQTPGQGLQFLFEYFSETQRNKGNFPGRFSGRQFSNSRSEMNVSTLELGDSALYLCASSSAGGYNEQFFGPGTRLTVL.

The J gene is TRBJ2-7, the V gene TRBV5-5, with TRBD2 matching over 9 bases. In germline, CDR1 is SGHKS, CDR2 YYEKEE (reference sequence). This CDR3 comprises 14 residues. J lost 2 bases, V lost 4 bases, and 4 bases had no gene match. CDR3 in amino acids: CASSLERGAYEQYF. CDR3 nucleotide sequence: TGTGCCAGCAGCCTAGAGCGGGGGGCCTACGAGCAGTACTTC.

This chain links TRBV13 with TRBJ2-2; no definite D call. CDR3 length: 14 residues. Between the trimmed V and J ends, which lost 3 bases and 5 bases, there was a span of 10 bases. Germline CDR1 is PRHDT and CDR2 is FYEKMQ (reference sequence). The CDR3 loop is CASSFGPPTGELFF. CDR3 nucleotides: TGTGCCAGCAGCTTCGGTCCCCCGACCGGGGAGCTGTTTTTT.

As DNA, the CDR3 is TGTGCCAGCAGCCCAACAGGGGGGCTTGAAAAACTGTTTTTT. This sequence encodes CASSPTGGLEKLFF. This chain connects TRBV9 to TRBJ1-4; 8 positions agree with TRBD1. The germline gives CDR1 SGDLS, CDR2 YYNGEE. V trimming: 4 bases; J trimming: 7 bases; junction bases outside the gene matches: 6. The CDR3 sequence is 14 residues long.

This chain connects TRBV18 to TRBJ1-2; D call uncertain. Germline V gene lookup returns CDR1 KGHSH and CDR2 LQKENI. This CDR3 comprises 14 residues. Trimming removed 3 bases at V and 8 bases at J, with 16 bases between. The CDR3 DNA follows: TGTGCCAGCTCACCCGGGCAGCCCTCGGGAGGCTACACCTTC. Its translation: CASSPGQPSGGYTF.

Written as DNA, the CDR3 is TGTGCCATCAGTGGGGGGGTTGTCGACACTGAAGCTTTCTTT. Amino acids: CAISGGVVDTEAFF. The V and J genes are TRBV10-3 and TRBJ1-1, with D perhaps TRBD1 (5 bases). V was clipped by 4 bases and J by 3 bases, with 12 bases between them. CDR1 is ENHRY, CDR2 SYGVKD, per germline. The length of the CDR3 is 14 residues.